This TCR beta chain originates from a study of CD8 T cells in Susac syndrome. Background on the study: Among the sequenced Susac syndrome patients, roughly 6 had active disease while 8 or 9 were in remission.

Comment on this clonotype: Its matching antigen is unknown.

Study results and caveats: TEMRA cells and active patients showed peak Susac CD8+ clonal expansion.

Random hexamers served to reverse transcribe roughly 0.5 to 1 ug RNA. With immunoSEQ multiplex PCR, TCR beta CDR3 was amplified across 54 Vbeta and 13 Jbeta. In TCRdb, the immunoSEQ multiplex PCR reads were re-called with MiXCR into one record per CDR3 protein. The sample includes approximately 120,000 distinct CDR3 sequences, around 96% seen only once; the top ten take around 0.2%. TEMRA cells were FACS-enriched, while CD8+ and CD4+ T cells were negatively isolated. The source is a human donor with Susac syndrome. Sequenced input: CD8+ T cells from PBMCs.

The CDR3 region has the DNA TGTGCCAGCAGCTCTAATCAGGAGGTCGAGCAGTACTTC. Translating gives CASSSNQEVEQYF. The chain joins TRBV5-6 to TRBJ2-7; tentatively, D is TRBD2 (5 bases). With 3 bases removed from V and 6 bases from J, the gap between germline ends came to 13 bases. The CDR3 is 13 amino acids. In germline, CDR1 is SGHDT, CDR2 YYEEEE.